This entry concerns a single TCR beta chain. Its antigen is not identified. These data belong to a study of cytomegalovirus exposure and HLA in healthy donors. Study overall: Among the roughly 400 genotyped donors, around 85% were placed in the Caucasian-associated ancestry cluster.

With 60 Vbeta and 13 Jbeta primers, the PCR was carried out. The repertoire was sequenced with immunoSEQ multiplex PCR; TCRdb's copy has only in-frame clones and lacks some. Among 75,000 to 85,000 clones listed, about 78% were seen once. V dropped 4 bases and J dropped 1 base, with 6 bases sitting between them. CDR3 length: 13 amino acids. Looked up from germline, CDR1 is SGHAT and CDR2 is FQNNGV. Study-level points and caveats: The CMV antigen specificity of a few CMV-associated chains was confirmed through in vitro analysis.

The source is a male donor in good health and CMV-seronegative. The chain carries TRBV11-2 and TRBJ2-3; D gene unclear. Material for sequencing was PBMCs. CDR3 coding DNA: TGTGCCAGCAGCTCCTCGGGCACAGATACGCAGTATTTT. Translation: CASSSSGTDTQYF. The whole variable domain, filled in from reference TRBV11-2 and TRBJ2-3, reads EAGVAQSPRYKIIEKRQSVAFWCNPISGHATLYWYQQILGQGPKLLIQFQNNGVVDDSQLPKDRFSAERLKGVDSTLKIQPAKLEDSAVYLCASSSSGTDTQYFGPGTRLTVL.